This TCR beta chain was captured in a study of cytomegalovirus exposure and HLA in healthy donors. The V gene lost 3 bases and the J gene lost 6 bases, with 14 bases spanning the gap. Germline loops: CDR1 MNHEY, CDR2 SMNVEV (reference sequence). The CDR3 covers 14 residues. Using immunoSEQ multiplex PCR, the repertoire was profiled, and TCRdb retains in-frame clones only, with some absent. The profile shows some 250,000 clones, around 87% of them singletons. This clone was counted between two and nine times. This receptor was identified in a woman aged 25 to 39 in good health and CMV-seropositive. Input material: PBMCs. The chain carries TRBV27 and TRBJ1-2; D may be TRBD1 (6 bases). The CDR3 nucleotides are TGTGCCAGCAGTTTTATTCGGGACAAGAATGGCTACACCTTC. Its protein is CASSFIRDKNGYTF.